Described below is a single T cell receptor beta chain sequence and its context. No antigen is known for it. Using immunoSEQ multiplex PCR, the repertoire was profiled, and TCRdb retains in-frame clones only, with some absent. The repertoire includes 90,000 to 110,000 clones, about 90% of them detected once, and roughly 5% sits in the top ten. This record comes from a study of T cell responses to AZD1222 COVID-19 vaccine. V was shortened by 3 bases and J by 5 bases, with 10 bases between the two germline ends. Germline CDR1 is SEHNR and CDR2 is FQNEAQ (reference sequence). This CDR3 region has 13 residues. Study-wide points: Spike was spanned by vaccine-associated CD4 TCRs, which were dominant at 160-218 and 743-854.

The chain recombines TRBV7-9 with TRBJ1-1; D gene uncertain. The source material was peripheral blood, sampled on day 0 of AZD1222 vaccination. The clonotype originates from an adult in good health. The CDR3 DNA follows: TGTGCCAGCAGCTTGAGGCGGGAAACTGAAGCTTTCTTT. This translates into CASSLRRETEAFF.